This TCR beta chain was sequenced in a study of human T cells and chemical hapten exposure. Study results and limitations: TCRs at a frequency above 1 in 1000 stayed unchanged with DPC sensitization.

Noted time point: patch test 1, 2 weeks after DPC sensitization. Treatment here: therapeutic diphenylcyclopropenone sensitization with weekly scalp DPC. Unique molecular identifiers were attached to individual cDNA molecules within the library. In the original analysis: From around 25,000 to 690,000 TCRs were found per sample, with a median of 95,638. Using its own MiXCR run on the RACE reads, TCRdb lists one record per CDR3 protein. In this record, the V and J calls reflect TCRdb's handling and not the investigators' own analysis. Here the sample spans 380,000 or so distinct CDR3 sequences, nearly 5% being singletons. This clonotype appeared a few times. Its antigen is unidentified. Germline CDR1 and CDR2: MNHEY and SMNVEV (reference sequence). The V segment lost 0 bases and the J segment 8 bases; nucleotides outside the gene matches: 10. CDR3 length equals 16 residues.

This specimen was whole blood, taken in connection with sensitization to the hapten diphenylcyclopropenone (DPC). This sequence was found in a woman aged 45-65 years with alopecia areata. Some clones in this sample may be carry-over from other donors' samples. The chain combines TRBV27 with TRBJ2-1, with TRBD1 identical over 7 bases. CDR3 DNA: TGTGCCAGCAGTTTATCGCAGGGGGAGATCTTTTATGAGCAGTTCTTC. Translation: CASSLSQGEIFYEQFF.